The 2 T cell receptor beta chains below come from one sample, sequenced in a study of memory CD4+ T cells and cytomegalovirus serostatus. The sort gate was single viable CD3+CD4+CD8-CD45RO+ cells for memory CD4+ T cells. Sequenced by immunoSEQ multiplex PCR; TCRdb stores in-frame clones only, minus some. The sample shows roughly 60,000 clones, 60% to 80% of them seen only once. The sequenced sample consisted of memory CD4+ T cells from blood. The receptors stem from an adult in good health and CMV-seronegative.

For the CDR3, the DNA is TGTGCCAGCAGTGGAGGGGGCTCCAATCAGCCCCAGCATTTT. It yields the protein CASSGGGSNQPQHF. This sequence joins TRBV25-1 and TRBJ1-5; 7 bases fit TRBD1. Germline CDR1 and CDR2: MGHDK and SYGVNS. V lost 4 bases, J lost 3 bases, and 3 bases stayed unmatched. The CDR3 is 14 residues long.

The chain recombines TRBV4-2 with TRBJ2-1; the match to TRBD2 covers 8 bases. V shed 3 bases and J 2 bases; nucleotides not matched to a gene: 15. The CDR3 has 19 residues. Germline V gene data show CDR1 as LGHNA and CDR2 as YNFKEQ. The CDR3 loop is CASSHGLAGTQGAYNEQFF. For the CDR3, the DNA is TGTGCCAGCAGCCACGGATTAGCGGGGACACAAGGCGCCTACAATGAGCAGTTCTTC.